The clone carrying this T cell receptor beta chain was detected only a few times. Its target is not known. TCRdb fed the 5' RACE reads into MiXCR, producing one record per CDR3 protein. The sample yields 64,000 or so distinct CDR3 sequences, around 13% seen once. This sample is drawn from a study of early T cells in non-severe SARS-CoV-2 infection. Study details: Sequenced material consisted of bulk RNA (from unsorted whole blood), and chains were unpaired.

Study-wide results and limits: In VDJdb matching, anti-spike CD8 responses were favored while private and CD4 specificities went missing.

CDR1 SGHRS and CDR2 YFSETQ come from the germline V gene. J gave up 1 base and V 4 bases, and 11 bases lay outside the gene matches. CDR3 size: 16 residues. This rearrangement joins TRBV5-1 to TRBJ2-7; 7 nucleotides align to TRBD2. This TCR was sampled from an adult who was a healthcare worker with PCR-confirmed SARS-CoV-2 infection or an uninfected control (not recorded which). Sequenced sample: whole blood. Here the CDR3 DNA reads TGCGCCAGCAGCCACGTGGGAGGGCGCGGGTCCTACGAGCAGTACTTC. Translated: CASSHVGGRGSYEQYF.